These 25 T cell receptor beta chains originate from one sample sequenced in a study of metastatic and nonmetastatic thyroid tumors. TCRdb reprocessed the PCR reads via MiXCR. The sample lists approximately 6,400 clones; approximately 34% were seen once. Patients underwent thyroid surgery, and none had received any treatment before it. Sequencing input: tumor tissue. The receptors were sampled from a female donor with papillary thyroid cancer or a benign thyroid nodule (not recorded which). Some clones in this sample may be carry-over from other donors' samples.

This clone was recorded a few times. The genes are TRBV19 and TRBJ2-1; 8 nucleotides match TRBD1. Germline values: CDR1 LNHDA, CDR2 SQIVND (reference sequence). The length of the CDR3 is 14 residues. Trimming cost V 5 bases and J 4 bases; bases outside gene matches: 4. CDR3 bases: TGTGCCAGTAGTCCGGGACAGGATTACAATGAGCAGTTCTTC. The encoded protein is CASSPGQDYNEQFF.

The J gene is TRBJ2-7, the V gene TRBV3-1; 9 positions match TRBD1. Germline loops: CDR1 LGHDT, CDR2 YNNKEL (reference sequence). The CDR3 contains 15 residues. The trim removed 3 bases at V and 2 bases at J, leaving 5 bases unmatched. For the CDR3, the DNA is TGTGCCAGCAGCCAGGGACAGGGCGGCACCTACGAGCAGTACTTC. Its protein is CASSQGQGGTYEQYF.

This clone was seen many times. The chain has TRBV18 and TRBJ2-3; D perhaps matches TRBD2 (5 bases). The CDR3 length is 15 residues. The V end was cut by 3 bases, the J end by 4 bases, with 14 bases between. Germline V lookup: CDR1 KGHSH, CDR2 LQKENI. In nucleotides, the CDR3 is TGTGCCAGCTCACCTCCGTGGGGAGACGCAGATACGCAGTATTTT. It encodes CASSPPWGDADTQYF.

This clone was observed a few times. This rearrangement joins TRBV28 to TRBJ1-2, with D uncertain. The CDR3 runs 12 residues. Between the trimmed V and J ends, which lost 6 bases and 4 bases, there was a span of 9 bases. Germline V gene sequence: CDR1 MDHEN, CDR2 SYDVKM. This CDR3 reads CASSRVSYGYTF. The CDR3 region has the DNA TGTGCCAGCAGCCGGGTCTCCTATGGCTACACCTTC.

The CDR3 sequence: CASKVNTEAFF. Here the CDR3 DNA reads TGTGCCAGTAAGGTGAACACTGAAGCTTTCTTT. This chain connects TRBV28 to TRBJ1-1; D gene unclear. The V and J ends lost 9 bases and 0 bases respectively, with 5 bases between them. The CDR3 sequence is 11 residues long. Germline V gene sequence: CDR1 MDHEN, CDR2 SYDVKM.

This clone is classed as medium-sized. The chain is built from TRBV20-1 and TRBJ2-5; 8 positions match TRBD1. Germline V gene sequence: CDR1 DFQATT, CDR2 SNEGSKA (reference sequence). V gave up 3 bases and J gave up 6 bases; unmatched junction bases: 15. The CDR3 has 16 amino acids. The CDR3 DNA is TGCAGTGCTAGTCCCAATCCAGGGGGCGCGGCGAAGACCCAGTACTTC. Translating it yields CSASPNPGGAAKTQYF.

The sample holds a few counts of this clone. The chain is built from TRBV10-3 and TRBJ2-7; TRBD2 might be the D (5 bases). The CDR3 is made up of 12 amino acids. V lost 11 bases to trimming and J lost 2 bases, with 13 bases between them. Germline V gives CDR1 ENHRY, CDR2 SYGVKD. The CDR3 sequence: CAAGLSPYEQYF. In DNA form, the CDR3 reads TGTGCCGCCGGACTGTCCCCCTACGAGCAGTACTTC.

The CDR3 region is CASSSRGDTIYF. The CDR3 DNA reads TGTGCCAGCAGCTCCAGGGGAGACACCATATATTTT. The V call is TRBV7-9, the J call TRBJ1-3; weak D call: TRBD1 (6 bases). CDR3 length: 12 amino acids. V was trimmed by 4 bases and J by 8 bases, leaving 9 bases between them. CDR1 and CDR2 (germline): SEHNR, FQNEAQ (reference sequence).

The CDR3 DNA reads as TGTGCCAGCAGCTCTGCAGGGTACTACGAGCAGTACTTC. Translated, it gives CASSSAGYYEQYF. This chain uses TRBV28 with TRBJ2-7, with a possible D match to TRBD1 (5 bases). The CDR3 covers 13 residues. The germline V gene encodes CDR1 MDHEN and CDR2 SYDVKM. The germline V and J ends were trimmed by 6 bases and 3 bases, with 12 bases remaining between them.

The chain joins TRBV6-2 or TRBV6-3 to TRBJ2-7, with D possibly being TRBD1 (5 bases). The germline V gene encodes CDR1 MNHEY and CDR2 SVGEGT. The CDR3 totals 12 residues. V was clipped by 10 bases and J by 3 bases, with 13 bases between them. CDR3 sequence reads: CATKHQGYEQYF. The CDR3 DNA is TGTGCCACCAAGCATCAGGGCTACGAGCAGTACTTC.

This clone was found many times. J is TRBJ1-2 and V is TRBV18, with TRBD1 as a possible D gene (5 bases). The CDR3 consists of 14 residues. Germline CDR1 KGHSH, CDR2 LQKENI. Trimming removed 4 bases from V and 2 bases from J, with 11 bases in between. The CDR3 loop is CASSRDGMNYGYTF. The CDR3 bases are TGTGCCAGCTCACGGGACGGCATGAACTATGGCTACACCTTC.

The chain is built from TRBV6-2 or TRBV6-3 and TRBJ2-1; 10 bases are a match to TRBD2. CDR1 MNHEY and CDR2 SVGEGT come from the germline V gene. V trimming: 3 bases; J trimming: 7 bases; junction bases outside the gene matches: 3. This CDR3 contains 14 residues. CDR3 loop: CASSYKREGNEQFF. Here the CDR3 DNA reads TGTGCCAGCAGTTATAAGCGGGAGGGTAATGAGCAGTTCTTC.

This clone is medium-sized. The chain recombines TRBV7-6 with TRBJ2-2; weak D call: TRBD2 (5 bases). The CDR3 length is 16 residues. Trimming removed 6 bases at V and 1 base at J, with 15 bases between. Germline CDR1 SGHVS, CDR2 FNYEAQ. The chain's CDR3 is CASRSLREMNTGELFF. CDR3 coding DNA: TGTGCCAGCAGATCGCTCCGGGAAATGAACACCGGGGAGCTGTTTTTT.

This clone was picked up a small number of times. The genes are TRBV6-1 and TRBJ1-5; D is ambiguous. Germline V CDR1 and CDR2: MNHNS, SASEGT. V dropped 4 bases and J dropped 0 bases, with 10 bases sitting between them. There are 15 residues in the CDR3. CDR3 nucleotides: TGTGCCAGCAGTGTGGAGAGATATAGCAATCAGCCCCAGCATTTT. This gives the protein CASSVERYSNQPQHF.

J is TRBJ2-7 and V is TRBV11-2; D is ambiguous. V was cut by 5 bases and J by 3 bases, with 11 bases left in between. The germline V gene encodes CDR1 SGHAT and CDR2 FQNNGV. This CDR3 is built from 13 residues. The CDR3 region is CASSSTPSYEQYF. The CDR3 DNA sequence: TGTGCCAGCAGCAGTACCCCAAGCTACGAGCAGTACTTC.

This clone qualifies as medium-sized (0.01 to 0.1%). The chain is built from TRBV28 and TRBJ2-3; 7 bases line up with TRBD2. Unmatched junction bases numbered 1, after V lost 3 bases and J lost 1 base. Germline V lookup: CDR1 MDHEN, CDR2 SYDVKM. This CDR3 region has 14 residues. This chain's CDR3 is CASSFLAGTDTQYF. CDR3 sequence (DNA): TGTGCCAGCAGTTTTCTAGCGGGCACAGATACGCAGTATTTT.

This clone was seen repeatedly, ten times or more. The chain recombines TRBV7-8 with TRBJ2-3, with 11 bases fitting TRBD1. The length of the CDR3 is 19 residues. Germline V lookup: CDR1 SGHVS, CDR2 FQNEAQ. V was pared by 3 bases and J by 2 bases, with 13 bases of the junction left unmatched. The CDR3 bases are TGTGCCAGCAGCTTCCCCGGGACAGGGGGGAAGAAGGACACAGATACGCAGTATTTT. This gives the protein CASSFPGTGGKKDTDTQYF.

This chain joins TRBV19 and TRBJ1-5, with D hard to call. The V end lost 4 bases, the J end lost 4 bases, and 5 bases lay between the germline ends. CDR3 length: 12 amino acids. CDR1 is LNHDA and CDR2 is SQIVND in the germline V gene (reference sequence). The CDR3 protein is CASSSRNQPQHF. DNA of the CDR3: TGTGCCAGTAGTAGCCGGAATCAGCCCCAGCATTTT.

This clone was seen repeatedly, ten times or more. The chain recombines TRBV10-1 with TRBJ2-2; 7 nucleotides agree with TRBD1. V lost 7 bases, J lost 3 bases, and 5 bases stayed unmatched. The CDR3 loop spans 14 amino acids. From germline, CDR1 is WNHNN and CDR2 SYGVQD (reference sequence). DNA of the CDR3: TGCGCCAGCAATGGGACAGCAGACACCGGGGAGCTGTTTTTT. It yields the protein CASNGTADTGELFF.

The V call is TRBV6-2 or TRBV6-3, the J call TRBJ2-1; D not resolved. Germline assignment: CDR1 MNHEY and CDR2 SVGEGT. With 2 bases removed from V and 0 bases from J, the gap between germline ends came to 8 bases. The CDR3 has 15 amino acids. DNA for the CDR3: TGTGCCAGCAGTTACGCCCAGAGCTCCTACAATGAGCAGTTCTTC. Translated: CASSYAQSSYNEQFF.

This chain joins TRBV4-1 and TRBJ1-3; D not certain. The CDR3 sequence is 15 residues long. The V end was cut by 2 bases, the J end by 0 bases, with 8 bases between. Germline-derived CDR1 and CDR2 are MGHRA and YSYEKL. CDR3 DNA: TGCGCCAGCAGCCAACACGGAGCCTCTGGAAACACCATATATTTT. Protein product: CASSQHGASGNTIYF.

CDR3 region: CASSFDRDRAYEQYF. CDR3 sequence (DNA): TGTGCCAGCAGCTTTGACCGGGACAGGGCTTACGAGCAGTACTTC. The chain is built from TRBV7-2 and TRBJ2-7; 9 bases agree with TRBD1. Losses at the gene ends were 3 bases for V and 4 bases for J; bases not matched to a gene: 7. CDR1 is SGHTA, CDR2 FQGNSA, per germline. The CDR3 sequence is 15 residues long. The full variable domain, its missing parts supplied by reference TRBV7-2 and TRBJ2-7, is GAGVSQSPSNKVTEKGKDVELRCDPISGHTALYWYRQSLGQGLEFLIYFQGNSAPDKSGLPSDRFSAERTGGSVSTLTIQRTQQEDSAVYLCASSFDRDRAYEQYFGPGTRLTVT.

The chain carries TRBV5-1 and TRBJ2-5, with D possibly matching TRBD1 (6 bases). From germline, CDR1 is SGHRS and CDR2 YFSETQ. The V end lost 4 bases, the J end lost 1 base, and 20 bases lay between the germline ends. This CDR3 is 17 amino acids long. The CDR3 sequence is CASSQGMSQPFQETQYF. DNA for the CDR3: TGCGCCAGCAGCCAGGGGATGTCCCAGCCCTTCCAAGAGACCCAGTACTTC.

This clone was seen a single time. The V gene is TRBV9, the J gene TRBJ2-7; D tentatively reads TRBD1 or TRBD2 (5 bases each). Trimming took 3 bases from V and 5 from J, leaving 21 bases between them. Germline values: CDR1 SGDLS, CDR2 YYNGEE. The CDR3 length is 16 residues. CDR3 residues: CASSAGTNRSQHEQYF. CDR3 nucleotide sequence: TGTGCCAGCAGCGCGGGGACCAACAGGTCGCAACACGAGCAGTACTTC.

This clone was detected many times. The V call is TRBV19, the J call TRBJ2-1; 9 bases agree with TRBD1. The CDR3 consists of 20 residues. Germline V gene lookup returns CDR1 LNHDA and CDR2 SQIVND (reference sequence). J gave up 4 bases and V 6 bases, and 22 bases lay outside the gene matches. DNA of the CDR3: TGTGCCAGTAGCCCCCCCTCGGACAGGGGCGGTTATACGGGTTACAATGAGCAGTTCTTC. It codes for CASSPPSDRGGYTGYNEQFF.